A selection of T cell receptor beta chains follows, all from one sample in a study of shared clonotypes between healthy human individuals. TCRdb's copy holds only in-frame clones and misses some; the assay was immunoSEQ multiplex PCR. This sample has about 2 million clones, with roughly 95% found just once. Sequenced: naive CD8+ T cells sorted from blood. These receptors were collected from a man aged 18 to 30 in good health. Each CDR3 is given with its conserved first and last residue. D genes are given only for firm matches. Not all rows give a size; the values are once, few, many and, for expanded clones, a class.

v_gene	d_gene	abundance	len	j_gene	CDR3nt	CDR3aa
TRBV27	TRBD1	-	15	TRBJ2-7	TGTGCCAGCAGTCCTATAGGACAGGGTTCCTACGAGCAGTACTTC	CASSPIGQGSYEQYF
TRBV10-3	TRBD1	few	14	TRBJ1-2	TGTGCCATCAGTGCCGCGGGACAGAACTATGGCTACACCTTC	CAISAAGQNYGYTF
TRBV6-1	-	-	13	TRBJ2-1	TGTGCCAGCAGTGAACCCAGGGGCAATGAGCAGTTCTTC	CASSEPRGNEQFF
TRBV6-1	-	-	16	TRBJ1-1	TGTGCCAGCAGTGAGCCGGGAGGGGGGCCGGGGACTGAAGCTTTCTTT	CASSEPGGGPGTEAFF
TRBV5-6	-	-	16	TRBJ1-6	TGTGCCAGCAGCTTTAACCAGGGTTGGGGGGATTCACCCCTCCACTTT	CASSFNQGWGDSPLHF
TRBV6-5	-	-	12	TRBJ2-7	TGTGCCAGCAGTTACATACCGGGGGAGCAGTACTTC	CASSYIPGEQYF
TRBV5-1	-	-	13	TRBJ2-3	TGCGCCAGCAGCGCCCGACGGGAAGATACGCAGTATTTT	CASSARREDTQYF
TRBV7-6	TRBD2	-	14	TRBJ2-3	TGTGCCAGCAGCCCGGGAGGGTTGACAGATACGCAGTATTTT	CASSPGGLTDTQYF
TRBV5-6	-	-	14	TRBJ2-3	TGTGCCAGCAGCGAAGGATTGGACAGACATACGCAGTATTTT	CASSEGLDRHTQYF
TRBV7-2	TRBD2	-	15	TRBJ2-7	TGTGCCAGCAGCTTCGGACTAGCGGGAGGGTACGAGCAGTACTTC	CASSFGLAGGYEQYF
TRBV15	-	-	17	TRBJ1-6	TGTGCCACCAGCAGAGATCAGACGGGCTCCTATAATTCACCCCTCCACTTT	CATSRDQTGSYNSPLHF
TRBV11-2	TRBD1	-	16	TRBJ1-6	TGTGCCAGCAGCTTAGTTACAGGGGTTGCTAATTCACCCCTCCACTTT	CASSLVTGVANSPLHF
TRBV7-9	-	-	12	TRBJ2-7	TGTGCCACCGAAGGGGGATCCTACGAGCAGTACTTC	CATEGGSYEQYF
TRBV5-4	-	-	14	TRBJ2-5	TGTGCCAGCAGCATGGGGACTTTACAAGAGACCCAGTACTTC	CASSMGTLQETQYF
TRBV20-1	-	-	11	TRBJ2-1	TGCAGTGCTAGAAGGGTCAGTGAGCAGTTCTTC	CSARRVSEQFF
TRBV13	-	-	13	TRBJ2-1	TGTGCCAGCACCCAATGGGGGTACAATGAGCAGTTCTTC	CASTQWGYNEQFF
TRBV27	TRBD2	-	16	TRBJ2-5	TGTGCCAGCAGTTTACTCGGCGGGGGGCCTCAAGAGACCCAGTACTTC	CASSLLGGGPQETQYF
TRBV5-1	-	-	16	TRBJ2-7	TGCGCCAGCAGCTTGGAAGGACAGTGGGGAGCCTACGAGCAGTACTTC	CASSLEGQWGAYEQYF
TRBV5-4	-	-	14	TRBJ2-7	TGTGCCAGCAGCAGAAACAGGGACTCCTACGAGCAGTACTTC	CASSRNRDSYEQYF
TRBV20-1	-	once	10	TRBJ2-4	TGCAGTGCTAGAGATCACATTCAGTACTTC	CSARDHIQYF
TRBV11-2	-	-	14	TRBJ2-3	TGTGCCAGCAGCTCCCGACACGCGGGAGATACGCAGTATTTT	CASSSRHAGDTQYF
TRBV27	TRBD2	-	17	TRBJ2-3	TGTGCCAGCAGTTTTGAGGCGGGAGGGGCCCCCGCAGATACGCAGTATTTT	CASSFEAGGAPADTQYF
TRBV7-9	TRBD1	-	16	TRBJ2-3	TGTGCCAGCAGCCCCTACCCCGGGACAGCAACAGATACGCAGTATTTT	CASSPYPGTATDTQYF
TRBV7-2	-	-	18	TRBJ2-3	TGTGCCAGCAGCTTAACCCCGCAGATCGCGTCTAGCACAGATACGCAGTATTTT	CASSLTPQIASSTDTQYF
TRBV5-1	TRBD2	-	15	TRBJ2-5	TGCGCCAGCAGCAAGCCTGAAGCGGGAGAGGAGACCCAGTACTTC	CASSKPEAGEETQYF
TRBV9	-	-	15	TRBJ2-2	TGTGCCAGCAGCGCCAACCTTTTTGGCACCGGGGAGCTGTTTTTT	CASSANLFGTGELFF
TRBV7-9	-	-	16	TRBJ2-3	TGTGCCAGCAGCTTGGATGACAGTCTACTCACAGATACGCAGTATTTT	CASSLDDSLLTDTQYF
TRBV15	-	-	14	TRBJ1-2	TGTGCCACCAGAGGGACGGTCATGAACTATGGCTACACCTTC	CATRGTVMNYGYTF
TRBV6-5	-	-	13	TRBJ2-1	TGTGCCAGCAGACCGACTAATTTTAATGAGCAGTTCTTC	CASRPTNFNEQFF
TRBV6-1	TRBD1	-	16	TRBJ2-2	TGTGCCAGCAGTGGAATTGGCAGGGGGCTAACCGGGGAGCTGTTTTTT	CASSGIGRGLTGELFF
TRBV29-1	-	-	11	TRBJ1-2	TGCAGCGCTCTGGGGTTATATGGCTACACCTTC	CSALGLYGYTF
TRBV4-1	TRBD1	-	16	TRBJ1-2	TGCGCCAGCAGCCCTCGCTCAGGGGGCGATCACTATGGCTACACCTTC	CASSPRSGGDHYGYTF
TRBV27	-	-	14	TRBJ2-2	TGTGCCAGCATCGAACAGGGAGGGAACGGGGAGCTGTTTTTT	CASIEQGGNGELFF
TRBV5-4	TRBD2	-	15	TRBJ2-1	TGTGCCAGCAGCTTGGATGCTAGCGGGACCAATGAGCAGTTCTTC	CASSLDASGTNEQFF
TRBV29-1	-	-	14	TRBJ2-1	TGCAGCGTTGAATGGATGGCGGGGTACAATGAGCAGTTCTTC	CSVEWMAGYNEQFF
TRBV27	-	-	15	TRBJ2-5	TGTGCCAGCAGTTTTGTTGGGCCTAAGAAAGAGACCCAGTACTTC	CASSFVGPKKETQYF
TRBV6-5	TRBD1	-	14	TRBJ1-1	TGTGCCAGCAGTCACAGGGGGCTTGGCACTGAAGCCTTCTTT	CASSHRGLGTEAFF
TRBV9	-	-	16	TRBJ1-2	TGTGCCAGCAGCGTAGTTGGGGAGACAAAGCAAGATGGCTACACCTTC	CASSVVGETKQDGYTF
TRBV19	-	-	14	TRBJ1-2	TGTGCCAGTACCACAGGCCAGGGGAACTATGGCTACACCTTC	CASTTGQGNYGYTF
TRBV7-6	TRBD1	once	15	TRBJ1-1	TGTGCCAGCAGCCCCGGCAGGGGGATGAACACTGAAGCTTTCTTT	CASSPGRGMNTEAFF
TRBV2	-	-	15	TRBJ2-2	TGTGCCAGCAGTGACGGAGACTTTAACACCGGGGAGCTGTTTTTT	CASSDGDFNTGELFF
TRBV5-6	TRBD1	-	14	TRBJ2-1	TGTGCCAGCAGCTTAGAGGGGGCTTACAATGAGCAGTTCTTC	CASSLEGAYNEQFF